The text below deals with one T cell receptor (beta chain). Its antigen remains unknown. 5'RACE template switching produced TCR cDNA carrying a universal primer site and UMIs. TCRdb independently ran MiXCR on the 5' RACE reads; one entry per CDR3 protein. The top ten hold approximately 19% of the sample, which has roughly 310,000 distinct CDR3 sequences, 8.5% to 9% seen once. This record comes from a study of T cells after yellow fever vaccination. Whole-study context: Fractions containing few cells were prepared with SMART-Seq v4 Ultra Low Input.

Regarding the study as a whole: Most primary-vaccination clones reappeared after the booster (approximately 97% CD4, around 88% CD8). The secondary T-cell response peaked on day 5, not day 15, but was weaker.

V shed 5 bases and J shed 7 bases, with 12 bases lying between them. CDR1 and CDR2 (germline): SGHTA, FQGNSA. The CDR3 is 13 residues long. Sequencing was performed on PBMCs, taken on the day of the first yellow fever vaccination. V and J are TRBV7-2 and TRBJ1-5; TRBD1 is a possible D gene (5 bases). The sequence was obtained from a man younger than 35 who received the YFV17D yellow fever vaccine. The CDR3 coding sequence is TGTGCCAGCAGCGAGGGACGACGGCAGCCCCAGCATTTT. Protein sequence: CASSEGRRQPQHF.